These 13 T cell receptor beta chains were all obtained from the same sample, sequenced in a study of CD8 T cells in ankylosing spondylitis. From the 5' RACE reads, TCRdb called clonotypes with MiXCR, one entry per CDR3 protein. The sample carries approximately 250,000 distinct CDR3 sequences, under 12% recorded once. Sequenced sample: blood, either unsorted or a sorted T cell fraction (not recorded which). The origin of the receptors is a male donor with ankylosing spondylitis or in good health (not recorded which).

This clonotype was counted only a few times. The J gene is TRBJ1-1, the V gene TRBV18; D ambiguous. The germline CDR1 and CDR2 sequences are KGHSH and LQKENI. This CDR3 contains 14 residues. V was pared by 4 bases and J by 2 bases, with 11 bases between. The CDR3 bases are TGTGCCAGCTCACTACGGACGGAAAACACTGAAGCTTTCTTT. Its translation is CASSLRTENTEAFF.

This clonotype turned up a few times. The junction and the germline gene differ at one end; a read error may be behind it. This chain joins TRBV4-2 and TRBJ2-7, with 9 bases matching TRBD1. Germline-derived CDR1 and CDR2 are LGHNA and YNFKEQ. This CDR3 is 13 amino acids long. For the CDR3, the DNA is TGTGCCAGCAGCCAAGGGGCCGGGACAGGGAAGAACTTC. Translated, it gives CASSQGAGTGKNF.

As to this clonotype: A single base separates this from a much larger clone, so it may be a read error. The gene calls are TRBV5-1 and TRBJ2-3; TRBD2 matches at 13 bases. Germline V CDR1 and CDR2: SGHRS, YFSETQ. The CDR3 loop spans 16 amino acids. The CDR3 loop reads CAGSIGLAGVTDTQYF. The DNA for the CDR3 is TGCGCCGGCAGCATCGGACTAGCGGGGGTCACAGATACGCAGTATTTT.

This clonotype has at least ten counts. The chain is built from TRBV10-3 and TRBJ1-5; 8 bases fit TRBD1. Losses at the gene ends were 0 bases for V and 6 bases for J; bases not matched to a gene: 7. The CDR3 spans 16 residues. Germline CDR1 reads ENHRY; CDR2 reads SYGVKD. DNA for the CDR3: TGTGCCATCAGTGAGTCGAGGCAGGGGGCAGGTCAGCCCCAGCATTTT. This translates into CAISESRQGAGQPQHF.

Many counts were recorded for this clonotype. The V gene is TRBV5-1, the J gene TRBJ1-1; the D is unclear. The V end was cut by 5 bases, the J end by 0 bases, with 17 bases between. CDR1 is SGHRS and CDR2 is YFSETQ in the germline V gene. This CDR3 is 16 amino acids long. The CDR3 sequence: CASRGSEVFMNTEAFF. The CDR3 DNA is TGCGCCAGCAGAGGATCCGAAGTATTTATGAACACTGAAGCTTTCTTT.

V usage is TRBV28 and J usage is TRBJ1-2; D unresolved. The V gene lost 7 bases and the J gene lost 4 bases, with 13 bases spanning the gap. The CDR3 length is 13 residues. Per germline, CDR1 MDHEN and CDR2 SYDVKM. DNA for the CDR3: TGTGCCAGCACCTCGGGCCAACCCTATGGCTACACCTTC. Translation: CASTSGQPYGYTF.

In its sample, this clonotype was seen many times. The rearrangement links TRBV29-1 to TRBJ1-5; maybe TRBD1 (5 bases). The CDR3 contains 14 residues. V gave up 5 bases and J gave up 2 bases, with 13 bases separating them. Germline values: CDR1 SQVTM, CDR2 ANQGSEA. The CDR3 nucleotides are TGCAGCGTTTGTCAGGGAGGAGGCAATCAGCCCCAGCATTTT. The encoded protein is CSVCQGGGNQPQHF. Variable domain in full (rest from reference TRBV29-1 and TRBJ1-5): SAVISQKPSRDICQRGTSLTIQCQVDSQVTMMFWYRQQPGQSLTLIATANQGSEATYESGFVIDKFPISRPNLTFSTLTVSNMSPEDSSIYLCSVCQGGGNQPQHFGDGTRLSIL.

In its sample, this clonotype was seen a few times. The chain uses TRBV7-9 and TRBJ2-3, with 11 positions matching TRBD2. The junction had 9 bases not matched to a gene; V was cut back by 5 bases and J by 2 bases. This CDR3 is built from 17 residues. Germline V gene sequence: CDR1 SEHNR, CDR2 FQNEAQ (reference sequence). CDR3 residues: CASSPERLAGNTDTQYF. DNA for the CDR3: TGTGCCAGCAGCCCAGAGAGACTAGCGGGAAACACAGATACGCAGTATTTT.

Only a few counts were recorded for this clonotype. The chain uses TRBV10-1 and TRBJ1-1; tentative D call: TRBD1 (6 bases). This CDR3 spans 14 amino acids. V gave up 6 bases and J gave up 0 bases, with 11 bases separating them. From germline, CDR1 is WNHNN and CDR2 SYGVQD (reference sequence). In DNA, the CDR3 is TGCGCCAGCAGGGCCAGGGGAATGAACACTGAAGCTTTCTTT. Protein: CASRARGMNTEAFF.

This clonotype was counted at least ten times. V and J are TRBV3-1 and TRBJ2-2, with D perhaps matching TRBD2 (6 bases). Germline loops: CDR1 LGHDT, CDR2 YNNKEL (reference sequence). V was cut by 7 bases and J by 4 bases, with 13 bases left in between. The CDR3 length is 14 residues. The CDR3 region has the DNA TGTGCCAGCAACCACGGAGGGCCCACCGGGGAGCTGTTTTTT. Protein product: CASNHGGPTGELFF. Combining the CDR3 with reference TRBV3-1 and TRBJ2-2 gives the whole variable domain DTAVSQTPKYLVTQMGNDKSIKCEQNLGHDTMYWYKQDSKKFLKIMFSYNNKELIINETVPNRFSPKSPDKAHLNLHINSLELGDSAVYFCASNHGGPTGELFFGEGSRLTVL.

The CDR3 DNA sequence: TGCGCCAGCAGCTTCCTGGCAGACCTCACTGAAGCTTTCTTT. Protein sequence: CASSFLADLTEAFF. The chain combines TRBV5-1 with TRBJ1-1; no definite D call. The CDR3 length is 14 residues. From germline, CDR1 is SGHRS and CDR2 YFSETQ. Trimming took off 2 bases at V and 4 bases at J, with 12 bases between the two ends.

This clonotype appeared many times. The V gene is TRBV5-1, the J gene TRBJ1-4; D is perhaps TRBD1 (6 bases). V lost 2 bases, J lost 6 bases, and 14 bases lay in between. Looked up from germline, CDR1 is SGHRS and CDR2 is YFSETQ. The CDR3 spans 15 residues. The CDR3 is CASSFGTPQDEKLFF. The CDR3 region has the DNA TGCGCCAGCAGCTTCGGGACACCTCAAGATGAAAAACTGTTTTTT.

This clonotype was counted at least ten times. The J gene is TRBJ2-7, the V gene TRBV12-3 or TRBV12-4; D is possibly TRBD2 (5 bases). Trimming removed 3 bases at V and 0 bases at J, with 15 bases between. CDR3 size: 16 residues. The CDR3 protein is CASSLGSRALSYEQYF. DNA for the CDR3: TGTGCCAGCAGTTTGGGGAGCCGGGCCCTCTCCTACGAGCAGTACTTC.